This note documents a single T cell receptor beta chain sequence. These data belong to a study of blood T cell repertoires in COVID-19. CDR1 and CDR2 from the germline V gene are LNHDA and SQIVND (reference sequence). This CDR3 region has 14 residues. J gave up 6 bases and V 10 bases, and 10 bases lay outside the gene matches. Study processing details: From reference gene primer amplification, estimates of nucleated cell counts were derived. Profiled with immunoSEQ multiplex PCR; TCRdb holds only in-frame clones, not every one. V and J calls and clone size come straight from that table; D and trimming were deduced from the DNA. This table has about 140,000 clones, 70% to 85% appearing once.

The chain has TRBV19 and TRBJ2-3; 10 nucleotides line up with TRBD2. Input material: peripheral blood. This TCR was sampled from a human donor in a cohort sampled during active COVID-19. The CDR3 is CATERGGPGDTQYF. The DNA of the CDR3 is TGTGCCACCGAGCGGGGGGGCCCGGGGGATACGCAGTATTTT.